Listed here is a single T cell receptor (beta chain). This clonotype was observed many times. Its antigen specificity is not known. Base-call qualities are not available, and no considerably larger clone is one nucleotide away. Ophthalmopathy patients had moderately to severely active disease, with a Clinical Activity Score of 3 or more, a NOSPECS grade of 4 or more, and a disease duration of less than 3 months. Patients with uncontrolled infections, other autoimmune diseases, pregnancy or lactation were excluded. Diagnoses were established on the basis of clinical symptoms, serum thyroxine and TRAb, thyroid ultrasound, and orbital computed tomography. Ficoll-Paque density gradient centrifugation was used to isolate PBMCs from about 10 ml of fresh peripheral blood. Trizol reagent was used to extract total RNA, and RNA quality was then checked on an Agilent 2100 Bioanalyzer. TCR beta CDR3 regions were amplified from RNA transcripts. The first round of RT-PCR for the TCR CDR3 was performed with the HTBI primer set and the Qiagen OneStep RT-PCR kit. Libraries were constructed in a second round of multiplex PCR, after which size selection and purification were carried out. Paired-end sequencing of the libraries was performed with 100 bp reads on an Illumina HiSeq2000. The source study handled its data this way. Raw data were processed with SOAPnuke, discarding reads with adapters, uncalled bases, mean Phred below 15, or no exact constant-primer or identifier match. High-quality paired reads were merged using COPE v1.2.5, and each unique nucleotide sequence was defined as a clonotype. MiTCR v1.1 was used to align clonotypes to the IMGT TRBV, TRBD and TRBJ reference segments. Analysis was restricted to V-J combinations with a frequency above 0.0001, which covered about 99% of repertoires. A TCS score was defined as the ratio of F50 (clonal expansion) to E x V (chaos), with BLOSUM62-based TCRdist applied between CDR3 peptides within each V-J. Welch's t-statistics and random forest reduced 514 V-J features to under 15, which were used in a naive Bayes classifier (R e1071). TCRdb reran the public reads through fastp at Q25 and MiXCR, keeping productive beta chains. Each record represents a unique CDR3 protein, reported with the most common genes and DNA among its rows. What appears here as the V and J calls and clone size reflects TCRdb's work, not the paper's. In this sample the table shows 600,000 or so distinct CDR3 sequences, about 14% of which occur a single time. The ten most abundant clones make up roughly an eighth of the sample.

This sample was taken from a study of T cells in Graves' hyperthyroidism and ophthalmopathy (dated by TCRdb to about 2019). In the study overall: Peripheral blood samples were taken at initial diagnosis, before any treatment was given. The 95 to 100 discovery patients were divided at random into training and test sets in a 7:3 ratio. After blood sampling, hyperthyroidism patients were treated with methimazole at a starting dose of 30 mg daily, and ophthalmopathy patients were treated with high-dose intravenous methylprednisolone. Whether ophthalmopathy could be predicted prospectively was tested in an independent validation cohort made up of roughly 19 hyperthyroidism patients plus 17 patients who later progressed to ophthalmopathy. To identify distinguishing TCR V-J signatures, a discovery cohort of some 100 patients was used, comprising some 45 with Graves' ophthalmopathy and 55 to 65 with stable Graves' hyperthyroidism. In more than five Graves' hyperthyroidism patients, the study also compared T-cell repertoires from thyroid tissue with T-cell repertoires from blood. TCR Vbeta CDR3 sequencing of 130 to 150 peripheral blood samples (around 45 ophthalmopathy, about 80 hyperthyroidism and roughly 17 progressor patients) is reported in the paper.

The CDR3, from cysteine to phenylalanine, totals 15 residues. CDR3 DNA only is kept here, 45 bases in frame from base 1. V drops 5 bases and J drops 2 bases, leaving 16 bases in between. In the germline V gene, CDR1 corresponds to SGHTA and CDR2 to FQGNSA. Study-wide conclusions, independent of this receptor: Most expanded thyroid clonotypes (frequency above 0.001) were also found in blood, which suggests that blood repertoires may mirror thyroid immune responses. No statistical method was used to fix the sample size in advance, and group allocation was not hidden from the investigators. A model built on a 13 V-J signature distinguished ophthalmopathy from stable hyperthyroidism, reaching about 88% sensitivity and 81.08% specificity in cross-validation and 80%/75% in testing. In validation, the model predicted progression to ophthalmopathy a median of 6.5 months before onset, with roughly 68% sensitivity and nearly 75% specificity.

The chain is made from TRBV7-2 and TRBJ2-7; TRBD2 might be the D gene, on 6 matching bases. Sequenced input: blood. The source is a woman between 50 and 59 years old with Graves' ophthalmopathy. The CDR3 protein is CASSPRLVRAYEQYF. The bases read TGTGCCAGCAGCCCAAGACTAGTCAGGGCCTACGAGCAGTACTTC.